What follows are 19 T cell receptor beta chains derived from one specimen sequenced in a study of molecular identifiers for immune sequencing clone quantification. TCRdb fed the PCR reads into MiXCR, producing one record per CDR3 protein. The sample lists 250,000 to 400,000 distinct CDR3 sequences, around 21% occurring once. Sequenced sample: naive CD8+ T cells from blood, with Jurkat cell RNA spiked in. Subset meaning: FACS-sorted CD8+CD4-CCR7+CD45RA+ naive T cells. The receptors were gathered from a human donor in good health. Some libraries in this study had Jurkat cell RNA spiked in.

As regards this clonotype: This could be a read error, since a much larger clone is one nucleotide away. This chain links TRBV12-3 or TRBV12-4 with TRBJ1-5; D is undetermined. The CDR3 loop spans 13 amino acids. Between the trimmed V and J ends, which lost 6 bases and 6 bases, there was a span of 12 bases. In DNA form, the CDR3 reads TGTGCCAGCAGCAAAGGCAGTTGTCAGCCCCAGCATTTT. It translates to CASSKGSCQPQHF.

This clonotype was seen ten or more times. V usage is TRBV28 and J usage is TRBJ2-3; 7 positions agree with TRBD1. CDR1 is MDHEN, CDR2 SYDVKM, per germline. V trimming: 6 bases; J trimming: 0 bases; junction bases outside the gene matches: 9. The CDR3 is 16 amino acids. The CDR3 nucleotides read TGTGCCAGCAGCCTAACCGGGACAGATAGCACAGATACGCAGTATTTT. Translated: CASSLTGTDSTDTQYF.

This clonotype was found many times. This rearrangement joins TRBV11-2 to TRBJ2-5, with D perhaps matching TRBD1 or TRBD2 (5 bases each). V dropped 5 bases and J dropped 1 base, with 17 bases sitting between them. This CDR3 comprises 16 residues. The germline CDR1 and CDR2 sequences are SGHAT and FQNNGV. CDR3 residues: CASSRASGPSQETQYF. CDR3 bases: TGTGCCAGCAGCAGGGCGTCGGGGCCTTCCCAAGAGACCCAGTACTTC.

Concerning this clonotype itself: A much larger clone lies a single base off, so this may be a read error. The chain recombines TRBV15 with TRBJ1-5; the D is unclear. CDR1 and CDR2 (germline): LNHNV, YYDKDF (reference sequence). This CDR3 has 16 residues. The CDR3 is CATSRDRSYSNQPLHF. Written as DNA, the CDR3 is TGTGCCACCAGCAGAGACAGAAGTTATAGCAATCAGCCCCTGCATTTT.

The V gene is TRBV11-2, the J gene TRBJ2-7, with TRBD1 identical over 12 bases. CDR1 and CDR2 (germline): SGHAT, FQNNGV. V shed 5 bases, J shed 3 bases, and the junction held 8 bases outside the gene matches. The CDR3 contains 16 residues. The CDR3 reads CASSPRDRGLIYEQYF. The CDR3 coding sequence is TGTGCCAGCAGCCCTAGGGACAGGGGGCTGATCTACGAGCAGTACTTC. Full variable domain (remainder filled in from reference TRBV11-2 and TRBJ2-7): EAGVAQSPRYKIIEKRQSVAFWCNPISGHATLYWYQQILGQGPKLLIQFQNNGVVDDSQLPKDRFSAERLKGVDSTLKIQPAKLEDSAVYLCASSPRDRGLIYEQYFGPGTRLTVT.

As regards this clonotype: This clone may be a read error of a much larger clone one base away. This chain joins TRBV6-6 and TRBJ2-5; weak D call: TRBD1 (5 bases). Germline CDR1 reads MNHNY; CDR2 reads SVGAGI (reference sequence). The CDR3 has 11 residues. This CDR3 is CGSREQETQYF. CDR3 DNA: TGTGGCAGCAGGGAACAAGAGACCCAGTACTTC.

A remark on this clonotype: A much more abundant neighbour one base away suggests this may be a read error. The chain combines TRBV7-9 with TRBJ2-6; 9 bases match TRBD1. This CDR3 region has 19 residues. Germline values: CDR1 SEHNR, CDR2 FQNEAQ (reference sequence). CDR3 region: CAGSPQWDRVGSGANVLTF. The CDR3 DNA follows: TGTGCCGGCAGCCCCCAATGGGACAGGGTCGGGTCTGGGGCCAACGTCCTGACTTTC.

This clonotype was observed a handful of times. The missing conserved phenylalanine or tryptophan at the end of this CDR3 makes a read error likely. V usage is TRBV5-1 and J usage is TRBJ2-3; no clear D. Germline V lookup: CDR1 SGHRS, CDR2 YFSETQ. The CDR3 has 13 residues. V was cut by 5 bases and J by 4 bases, with 11 bases left in between. CDR3 in amino acids: CASRTLGSDTQYS. DNA for the CDR3: TGCGCCAGCAGGACTCTCGGATCAGATACGCAGTATTCT.

At least ten counts were recorded for this clonotype. The V call is TRBV7-9, the J call TRBJ2-7, with TRBD2 as a possible D gene (6 bases). Trimming removed 4 bases from V and 0 bases from J, with 13 bases in between. CDR3 length equals 15 residues. Germline-derived CDR1 and CDR2 are SEHNR and FQNEAQ (reference sequence). The CDR3 region is CASSSEDGSSYEQYF. The CDR3 DNA sequence: TGTGCCAGCAGCTCGGAAGACGGGAGCTCCTACGAGCAGTACTTC.

J is TRBJ2-1 and V is TRBV7-3; no firm D call. Germline CDR1 and CDR2: SGHTA and FQGTGA. The V end lost 3 bases, the J end lost 5 bases, and 5 bases lay between the germline ends. This CDR3 comprises 12 residues. CDR3 DNA sequence: TGTGCCAGCAGCTTCAACAACAATGAGCAGTTCTTC. Translating it yields CASSFNNNEQFF.

As regards this clonotype: This CDR3 is missing its conserved last phenylalanine or tryptophan, likely due to a read error. This chain links TRBV10-3 with TRBJ2-7; a possible D gene is TRBD2 (6 bases). The CDR3 is 13 residues long. Germline CDR1 reads ENHRY; CDR2 reads SYGVKD. V was shortened by 6 bases and J by 2 bases, with 11 bases between the two germline ends. The CDR3: CAIRGLEAYEQYL. The CDR3 DNA reads as TGTGCCATCAGGGGACTTGAGGCCTACGAGCAGTACCTC.

In this sample, this clonotype turned up a few times. The chain is built from TRBV10-3 and TRBJ1-5; no reliable D call. CDR3 length equals 16 residues. Germline CDR1 and CDR2: ENHRY and SYGVKD. V was pared by 1 base and J by 0 bases, with 10 bases between. The chain's CDR3 is CAISEFEGYSNQPQHF. CDR3 DNA sequence: TGTGCCATCAGTGAGTTCGAGGGCTATAGCAATCAGCCCCAGCATTTT.

This clonotype was counted ten times or more. The chain carries TRBV7-6 and TRBJ2-5, with 7 nucleotides matching TRBD2. This CDR3 has 16 residues. Germline V gives CDR1 SGHVS, CDR2 FNYEAQ. The V segment lost 5 bases and the J segment 0 bases; nucleotides outside the gene matches: 9. The CDR3 DNA sequence: TGTGCCAGCAGCGAGAACTATAGCGGGTACCAAGAGACCCAGTACTTC. It encodes CASSENYSGYQETQYF.

This clonotype was seen a handful of times. The CDR3 DNA is TGTGCCAGCAGTTCCCCCCCAGGGTACACTGAAGCTTTCTTT. Residues: CASSSPPGYTEAFF. V and J are TRBV28 and TRBJ1-1; possible D gene TRBD1, 5 bases. The CDR3 is 14 residues long. From germline, CDR1 is MDHEN and CDR2 SYDVKM. Trimming removed 4 bases at V and 3 bases at J, with 12 bases between.

For this clonotype: This may come from a read error, since a much larger clone is one base off. The chain couples TRBV7-9 to TRBJ2-3; D is ambiguous. Trimming pared 5 bases from V and 8 bases from J, leaving 11 bases between. Germline CDR1 SEHNR, CDR2 FQNEAQ (reference sequence). The CDR3 runs 12 residues. DNA for the CDR3: TGTGCCAGCAGCCTAATACCAGGTACGCAGTATTTT. This sequence encodes CASSLIPGTQYF.

This clonotype was detected a few times. The chain uses TRBV11-3 and TRBJ2-1, with no clear D. Per germline, CDR1 SGHNT and CDR2 YENEEA. Trimming took 2 bases from V and 4 from J, leaving 6 bases between them. The CDR3 contains 13 residues. In DNA form, the CDR3 reads TGTGCCAGCAGCTTAAGGGTTTACAATGAGCAGTTCTTC. Protein sequence: CASSLRVYNEQFF.

At least ten counts were recorded for this clonotype. The rearrangement uses TRBV2 and TRBJ1-1; D unresolved. The V gene lost 3 bases and the J gene lost 8 bases, with 13 bases spanning the gap. The CDR3 is 13 residues long. Germline V gene sequence: CDR1 SNHLY, CDR2 FYNNEI. The chain's CDR3 is CASSEWVQVEAFF. CDR3 nucleotides: TGTGCCAGCAGTGAGTGGGTCCAGGTCGAAGCTTTCTTT.

There are a few counts of this clonotype. The rearrangement joins TRBV4-1 to TRBJ2-7; no firm D call. The CDR3 is 14 residues long. Germline V CDR1 and CDR2: MGHRA, YSYEKL. Between the trimmed V and J ends, which lost 0 bases and 6 bases, there was a span of 12 bases. This chain's CDR3 is CASSQDRDVREQYF. CDR3 DNA sequence: TGCGCCAGCAGCCAAGATAGAGATGTCCGCGAGCAGTACTTC.

About this clonotype: A much larger clone sits a single nucleotide away, making a read error possible. This sequence joins TRBV20-1 and TRBJ2-3, with 14 nucleotides matching TRBD2. This CDR3 has 18 amino acids. CDR1 and CDR2 (germline): DFQATT, SNEGSKA (reference sequence). The CDR3 region has the DNA TGCCGTGCTAGTCCTCTACGGACTAGCGGGAGGTACACAGATACGCAGTATTTT. It yields the protein CRASPLRTSGRYTDTQYF.